These T cell receptor beta chains were read from a single sample in a study of blood T cell repertoires in COVID-19. Assay used: immunoSEQ multiplex PCR; TCRdb lists only in-frame clones, some missing. The table lists some 160,000 clones, approximately 79% of them singletons. The sample taken for sequencing was peripheral blood. These receptors came from a man between 45 and 60 years old with active or convalescent COVID-19. CDR3s include the opening cysteine and the closing phenylalanine or tryptophan. Each record gives: J gene, V gene, CDR3 protein.

j_call: TRBJ2-3
v_call: TRBV30
cdr3_aa: CASRTGGAADTQYF

j_call: TRBJ2-2
v_call: TRBV3-1/TRBV3-2
cdr3_aa: CASSQAGAGTGELFF

j_call: TRBJ1-2
v_call: TRBV28
cdr3_aa: CASSLSGSNGYTF

j_call: TRBJ1-3
v_call: TRBV7-9
cdr3_aa: CASSVSGDSGNTIYF

j_call: TRBJ2-7
v_call: TRBV4-1
cdr3_aa: CASSQGGTGFYEQYF

j_call: TRBJ2-5
v_call: TRBV11-2
cdr3_aa: CASSLSGRRGPETQYF

j_call: TRBJ2-3
v_call: TRBV9
cdr3_aa: CASSLNSVNTQYF

j_call: TRBJ2-1
v_call: TRBV4-2
cdr3_aa: CASSQERRGANEQFF

j_call: TRBJ2-1
v_call: TRBV27
cdr3_aa: CASSGLAGTNEQFF

j_call: TRBJ2-7
v_call: TRBV30
cdr3_aa: CAWSWGQAYEQYF

j_call: TRBJ2-7
v_call: TRBV19
cdr3_aa: CASGQRENWKEQYF

j_call: TRBJ2-1
v_call: TRBV9
cdr3_aa: CASSVAGGQSNEQFF

j_call: TRBJ1-1
v_call: TRBV7-3
cdr3_aa: CASSLTQGVNAFF

j_call: TRBJ2-7
v_call: TRBV7-9
cdr3_aa: CASSLMGGDAKWGSYEQYF

j_call: TRBJ2-3
v_call: TRBV7-8
cdr3_aa: CASSYQGAPDTQYF

j_call: TRBJ2-6
v_call: TRBV7-9
cdr3_aa: CASNHEGGEAFGANVLTF

j_call: TRBJ2-7
v_call: TRBV30
cdr3_aa: CAWTLPFTRYEQYF

j_call: TRBJ1-1
v_call: TRBV4-1
cdr3_aa: CASSQDGIVAFF